This T cell receptor (beta chain) is from a study of blood T cell repertoires in COVID-19. Study as a whole: Researchers got acute and convalescent COVID-19 samples from the United States, Italy and Spain. The analysed material was cDNA or gDNA that came from T cells, B-cell-depleted T cells, or PBMCs.

Per the original methods: Estimated nucleated cell counts came from reference gene primer amplification. Clones were sequenced by immunoSEQ multiplex PCR, and TCRdb holds only the in-frame ones, with some missing. From that table come the V and J calls and clone size; the DNA was used to work out D and trimming. Of around 340,000 clones in the sample, about four fifths were seen once. With V trimmed by 6 bases and J by 3 bases, 6 bases remained unmatched. The CDR3 spans 15 residues. Germline CDR1 and CDR2: MNHEY and SVGAGI. The receptor's source is a man in his thirties or forties with active or convalescent COVID-19. The source material was peripheral blood. This sequence joins TRBV6-5 and TRBJ2-3; 10 bases line up with TRBD2. The CDR3 sequence: CASSQSSGRTDTQYF. CDR3 coding DNA: TGTGCCAGCAGCCAATCTAGCGGGAGAACAGATACGCAGTATTTT.